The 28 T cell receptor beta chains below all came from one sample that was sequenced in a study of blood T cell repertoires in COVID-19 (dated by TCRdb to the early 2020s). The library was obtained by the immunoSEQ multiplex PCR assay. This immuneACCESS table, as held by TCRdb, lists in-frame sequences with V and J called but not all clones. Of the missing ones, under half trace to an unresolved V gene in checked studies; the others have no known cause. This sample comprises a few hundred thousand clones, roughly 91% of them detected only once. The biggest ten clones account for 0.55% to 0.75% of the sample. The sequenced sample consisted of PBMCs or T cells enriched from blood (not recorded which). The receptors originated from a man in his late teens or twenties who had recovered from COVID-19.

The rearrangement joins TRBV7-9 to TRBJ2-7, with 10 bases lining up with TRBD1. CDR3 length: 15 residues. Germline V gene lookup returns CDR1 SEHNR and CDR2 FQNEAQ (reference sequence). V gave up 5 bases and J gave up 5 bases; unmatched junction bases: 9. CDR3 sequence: CASSQPGQGRDEQYF. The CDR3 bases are TGTGCCAGCAGCCAACCGGGACAGGGGCGCGACGAGCAGTACTTC.

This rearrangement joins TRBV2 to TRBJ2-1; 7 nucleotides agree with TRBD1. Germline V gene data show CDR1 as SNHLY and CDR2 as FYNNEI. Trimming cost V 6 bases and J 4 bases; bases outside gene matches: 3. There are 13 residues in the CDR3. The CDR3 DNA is TGTGCCAGCAGGGAGGACAGGTACAATGAGCAGTTCTTC. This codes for CASREDRYNEQFF. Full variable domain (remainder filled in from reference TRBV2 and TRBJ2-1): EPEVTQTPSHQVTQMGQEVILRCVPISNHLYFYWYRQILGQKVEFLVSFYNNEISEKSEIFDDQFSVERPDGSNFTLKIRSTKLEDSAMYFCASREDRYNEQFFGPGTRLTVL.

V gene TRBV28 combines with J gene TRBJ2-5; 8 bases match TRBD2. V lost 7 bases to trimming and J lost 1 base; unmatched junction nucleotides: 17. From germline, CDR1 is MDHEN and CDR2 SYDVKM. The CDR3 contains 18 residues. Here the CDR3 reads CASTSRWSSGLLQETQYF. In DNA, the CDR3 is TGTGCCAGCACTTCCCGTTGGTCTAGCGGGTTACTCCAAGAGACCCAGTACTTC.

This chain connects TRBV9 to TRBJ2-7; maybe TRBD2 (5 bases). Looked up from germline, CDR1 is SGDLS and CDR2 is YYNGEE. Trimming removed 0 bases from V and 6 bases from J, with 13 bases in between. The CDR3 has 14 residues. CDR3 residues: CASSVEEGRVEQYF. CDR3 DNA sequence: TGTGCCAGCAGCGTAGAAGAGGGAAGGGTCGAGCAGTACTTC.

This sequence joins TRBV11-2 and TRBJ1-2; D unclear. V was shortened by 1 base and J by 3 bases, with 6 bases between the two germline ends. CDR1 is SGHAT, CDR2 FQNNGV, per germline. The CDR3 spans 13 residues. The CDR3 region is CASSLAPDYGYTF. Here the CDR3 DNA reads TGTGCCAGCAGCTTAGCCCCAGACTATGGCTACACCTTC.

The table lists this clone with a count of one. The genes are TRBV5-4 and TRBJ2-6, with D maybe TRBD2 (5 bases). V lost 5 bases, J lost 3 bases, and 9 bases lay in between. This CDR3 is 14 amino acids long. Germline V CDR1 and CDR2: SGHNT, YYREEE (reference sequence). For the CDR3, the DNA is TGTGCCAGCAGGTCGGGGTTTGGGGCCAACGTCCTGACTTTC. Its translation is CASRSGFGANVLTF.

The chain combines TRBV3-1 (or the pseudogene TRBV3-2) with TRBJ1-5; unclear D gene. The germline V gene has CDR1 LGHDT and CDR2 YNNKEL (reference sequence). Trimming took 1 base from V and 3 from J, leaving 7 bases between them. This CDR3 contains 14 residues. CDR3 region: CASSQGYNNQPQHF. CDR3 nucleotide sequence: TGTGCCAGCAGCCAAGGGTACAACAATCAGCCCCAGCATTTT.

The CDR3 loop is CASTRSGGNYEQYF. Written as DNA, the CDR3 is TGTGCCAGCACACGATCCGGAGGGAACTACGAGCAGTACTTC. The V gene is TRBV5-5, the J gene TRBJ2-7; tentative D call: TRBD2 (6 bases). V was trimmed by 6 bases and J by 3 bases, leaving 16 bases between them. Germline-derived CDR1 and CDR2 are SGHKS and YYEKEE (reference sequence). The CDR3 runs 14 residues.

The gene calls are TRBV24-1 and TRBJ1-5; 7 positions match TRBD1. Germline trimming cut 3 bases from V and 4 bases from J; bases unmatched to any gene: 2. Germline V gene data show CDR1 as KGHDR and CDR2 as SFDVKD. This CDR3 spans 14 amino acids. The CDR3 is CATSDGTVNQPQHF. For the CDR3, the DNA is TGTGCCACCAGTGATGGGACAGTTAATCAGCCCCAGCATTTT.

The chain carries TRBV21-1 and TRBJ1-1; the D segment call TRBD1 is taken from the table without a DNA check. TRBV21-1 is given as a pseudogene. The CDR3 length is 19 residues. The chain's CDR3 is CASSKTSARDRGLNTEAFF. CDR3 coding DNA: TGTGCCAGCAGCAAAACCTCCGCCCGTGACAGGGGACTGAACACTGAAGCTTTCTTT.

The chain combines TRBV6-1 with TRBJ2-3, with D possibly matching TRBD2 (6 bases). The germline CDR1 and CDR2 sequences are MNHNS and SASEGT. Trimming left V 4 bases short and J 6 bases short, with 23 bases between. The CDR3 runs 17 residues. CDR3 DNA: TGTGCCAGCAGTGCCCTTAGGGGCGGGACCCTCTGGGATACGCAGTATTTT. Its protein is CASSALRGGTLWDTQYF.

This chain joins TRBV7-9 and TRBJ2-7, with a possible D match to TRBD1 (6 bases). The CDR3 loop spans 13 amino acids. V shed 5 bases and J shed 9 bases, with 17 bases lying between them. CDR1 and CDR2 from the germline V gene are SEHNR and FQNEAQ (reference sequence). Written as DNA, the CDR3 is TGTGCCAGCAGCCCCAATAACCCGACAGGGCAGTACTTC. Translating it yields CASSPNNPTGQYF. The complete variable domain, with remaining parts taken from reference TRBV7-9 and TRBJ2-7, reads DTGVSQNPRHKITKRGQNVTFRCDPISEHNRLYWYRQTLGQGPEFLTYFQNEAQLEKSRLLSDRFSAERPKGSFSTLEIQRTEQGDSAMYLCASSPNNPTGQYFGPGTRLTVT.

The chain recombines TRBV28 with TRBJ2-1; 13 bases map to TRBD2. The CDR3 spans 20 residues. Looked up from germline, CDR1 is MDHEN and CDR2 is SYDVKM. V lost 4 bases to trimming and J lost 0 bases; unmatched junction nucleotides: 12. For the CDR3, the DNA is TGTGCCAGCAGTTCTACATATAGGACTAGCGGGAGAGCCTCCTACAATGAGCAGTTCTTC. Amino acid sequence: CASSSTYRTSGRASYNEQFF.

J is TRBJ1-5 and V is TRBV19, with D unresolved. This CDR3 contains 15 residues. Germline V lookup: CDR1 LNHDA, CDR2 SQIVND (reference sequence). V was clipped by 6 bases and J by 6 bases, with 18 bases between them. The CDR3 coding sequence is TGTGCCAGTAGCCCCCCAATCCTAACCTCTCAGCCCCAGCATTTT. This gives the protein CASSPPILTSQPQHF.

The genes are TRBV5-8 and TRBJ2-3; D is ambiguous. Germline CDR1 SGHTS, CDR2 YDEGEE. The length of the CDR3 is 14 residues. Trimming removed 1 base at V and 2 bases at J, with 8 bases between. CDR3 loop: CASSLPRTTDTQYF. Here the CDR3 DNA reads TGTGCCAGCAGCTTGCCTAGAACCACAGATACGCAGTATTTT. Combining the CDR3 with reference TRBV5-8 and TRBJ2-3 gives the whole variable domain EAGVTQSPTHLIKTRGQQATLRCSPISGHTSVYWYQQALGLGLQFLLWYDEGEERNRGNFPPRFSGRQFPNYSSELNVNALELEDSALYLCASSLPRTTDTQYFGPGTRLTVL.

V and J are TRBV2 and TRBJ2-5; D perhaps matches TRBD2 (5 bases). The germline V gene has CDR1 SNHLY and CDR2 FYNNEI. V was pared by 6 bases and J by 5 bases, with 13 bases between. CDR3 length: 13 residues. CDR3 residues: CASSRGFFETQYF. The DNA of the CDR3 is TGTGCCAGCAGCCGGGGATTCTTTGAGACCCAGTACTTC.

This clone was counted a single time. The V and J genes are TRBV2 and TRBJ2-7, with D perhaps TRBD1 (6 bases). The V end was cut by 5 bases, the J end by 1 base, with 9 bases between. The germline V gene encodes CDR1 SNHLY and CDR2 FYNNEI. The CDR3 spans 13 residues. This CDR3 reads CASSRDISYEQYF. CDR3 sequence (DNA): TGTGCCAGCAGTCGGGACATTTCCTACGAGCAGTACTTC.

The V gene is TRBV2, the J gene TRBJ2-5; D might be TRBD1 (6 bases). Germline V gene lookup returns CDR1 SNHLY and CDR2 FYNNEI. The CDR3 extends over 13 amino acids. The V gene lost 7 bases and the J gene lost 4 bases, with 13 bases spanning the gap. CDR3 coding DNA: TGTGCCAGCAAGTCAGGGGATCGAGAGACCCAGTACTTC. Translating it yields CASKSGDRETQYF.

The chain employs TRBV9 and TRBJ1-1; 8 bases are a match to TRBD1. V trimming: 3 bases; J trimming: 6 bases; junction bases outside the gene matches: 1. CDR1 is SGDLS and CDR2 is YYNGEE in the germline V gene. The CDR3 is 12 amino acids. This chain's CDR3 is CASSGTGPEAFF. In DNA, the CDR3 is TGTGCCAGCAGCGGGACAGGGCCTGAAGCTTTCTTT.

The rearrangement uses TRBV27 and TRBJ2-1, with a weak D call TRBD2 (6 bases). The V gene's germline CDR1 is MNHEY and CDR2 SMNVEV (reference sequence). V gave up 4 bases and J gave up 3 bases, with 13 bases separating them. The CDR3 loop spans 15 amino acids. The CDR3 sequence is CASSSRLVLYNEQFF. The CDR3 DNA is TGTGCCAGCAGTTCCCGACTAGTACTCTACAATGAGCAGTTCTTC.

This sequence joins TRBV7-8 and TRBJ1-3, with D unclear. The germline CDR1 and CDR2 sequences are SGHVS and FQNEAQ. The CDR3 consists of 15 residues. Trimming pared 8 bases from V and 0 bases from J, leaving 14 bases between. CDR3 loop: CASLPLRDSGNTIYF. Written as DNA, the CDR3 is TGTGCCAGCCTTCCCTTACGGGACTCTGGAAACACCATATATTTT.

The CDR3 here is CASSEEGGSFYGYTF. CDR3 sequence (DNA): TGTGCCAGCAGTGAAGAAGGGGGAAGCTTTTATGGCTACACCTTC. This chain connects TRBV6-1 to TRBJ1-2, with D tentatively TRBD1 (6 bases). The CDR3 runs to 15 residues. CDR1 and CDR2 (germline): MNHNS, SASEGT. Trimming shortened V by 1 base and J by 5 bases, and 14 bases separated the two germline ends.

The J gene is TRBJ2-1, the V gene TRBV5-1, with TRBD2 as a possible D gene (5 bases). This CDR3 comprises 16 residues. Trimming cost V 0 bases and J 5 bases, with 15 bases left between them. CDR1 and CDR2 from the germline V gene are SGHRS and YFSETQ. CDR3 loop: CASSLVRGSTNNEQFF. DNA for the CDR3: TGCGCCAGCAGCTTGGTACGGGGTAGCACCAACAATGAGCAGTTCTTC. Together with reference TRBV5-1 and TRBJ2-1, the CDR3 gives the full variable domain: KAGVTQTPRYLIKTRGQQVTLSCSPISGHRSVSWYQQTPGQGLQFLFEYFSETQRNKGNFPGRFSGRQFSNSRSEMNVSTLELGDSALYLCASSLVRGSTNNEQFFGPGTRLTVL.

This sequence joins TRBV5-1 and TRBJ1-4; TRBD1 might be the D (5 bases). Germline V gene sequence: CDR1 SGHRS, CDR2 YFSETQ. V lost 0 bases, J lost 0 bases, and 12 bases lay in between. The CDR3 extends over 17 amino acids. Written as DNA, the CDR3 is TGCGCCAGCAGCTTGGCCATGCAGGGTACAACTAATGAAAAACTGTTTTTT. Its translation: CASSLAMQGTTNEKLFF.

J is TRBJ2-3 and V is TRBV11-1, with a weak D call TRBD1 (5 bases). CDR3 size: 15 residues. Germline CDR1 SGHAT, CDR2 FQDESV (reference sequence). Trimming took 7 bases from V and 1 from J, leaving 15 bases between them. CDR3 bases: TGTGCCAGCACCTCTTGGGGCCAGGGCACAGATACGCAGTATTTT. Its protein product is CASTSWGQGTDTQYF.

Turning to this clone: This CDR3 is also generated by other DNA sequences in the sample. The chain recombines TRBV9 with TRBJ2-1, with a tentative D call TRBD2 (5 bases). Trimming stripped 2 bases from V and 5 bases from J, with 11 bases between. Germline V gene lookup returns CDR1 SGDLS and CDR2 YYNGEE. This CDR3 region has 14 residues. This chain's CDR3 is CASSVGLIDNEQFF. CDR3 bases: TGTGCCAGCAGCGTCGGACTGATAGACAATGAGCAGTTCTTC.

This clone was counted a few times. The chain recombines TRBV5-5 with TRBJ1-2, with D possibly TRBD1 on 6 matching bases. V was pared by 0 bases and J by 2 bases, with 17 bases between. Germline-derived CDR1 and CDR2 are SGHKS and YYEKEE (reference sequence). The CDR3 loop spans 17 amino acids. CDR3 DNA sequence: TGTGCCAGCAGCTTGGTAGGACAGCACCACTCAAACTATGGCTACACCTTC. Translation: CASSLVGQHHSNYGYTF.

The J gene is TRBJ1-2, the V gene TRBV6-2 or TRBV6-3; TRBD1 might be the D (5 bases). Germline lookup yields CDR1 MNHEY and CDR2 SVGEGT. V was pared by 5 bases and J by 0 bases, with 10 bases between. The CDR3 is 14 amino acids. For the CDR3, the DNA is TGTGCCAGCAGTCCAGGGCCAGCTAACTATGGCTACACCTTC. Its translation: CASSPGPANYGYTF.